The sequence of this T cell receptor beta chain was determined in a study of T cells expressing NK-cell markers. As for the study in general: Source material for TCR beta repertoires consisted of sorted CD3+CD56+NKG2C+, CD3+CD56+NKG2C- and CD3+CD56-NKG2C+ T cells.

The CDR3 sequence is 16 residues long. TCRdb re-called the 5' RACE reads and catalogs CDR3 proteins one per entry, DNA excluded. This sample's clone table lists a few hundred thousand distinct CDR3 sequences. The chain uses TRBV12-3 or TRBV12-4 and TRBJ2-2; without DNA, the TCRdb call of TRBD1 cannot be checked. The receptor was isolated from a young man in good health. The sample comprised blood T cells: a sorted CD56 or NKG2C T cell subset, CD4+ or CD8+ T cells, or bulk PBMC T cells (not recorded which). The CDR3 loop is CASSRPGQGGSGELFF.